This T cell receptor beta chain was sequenced during a study of regulatory T cells in long-lasting Graves disease. Looked up from germline, CDR1 is KGHSH and CDR2 is LQKENI. This CDR3 has 18 amino acids. The trim removed 2 bases at V and 0 bases at J, leaving 6 bases unmatched. Arm-PCR with iRepertoire HTBI primers amplified the CDR3 regions for these TCR beta libraries. TCRdb re-called the multiplex PCR reads through MiXCR, storing one row per CDR3 protein. In the table there are 400,000 to 550,000 distinct CDR3 sequences, about 15% of which are singletons. Time point in this sample: newly diagnosed GD, antithyroid drugs for less than 3 months. PBMC-derived RNA was used for the TCR library. This sample was shared with a second study, whose subject was T cells in Graves' hyperthyroidism and ophthalmopathy. That work contributes: These patients, aged 18 to 65, had recently diagnosed hyperthyroidism lasting under 2 months. Carried out on the TCR CDR3, a first-round RT-PCR used the HTBI primer set.

The chain is built from TRBV18 and TRBJ2-7; 14 bases align to TRBD2. This TCR was recovered from a woman aged 18-29 years with Graves disease. This specimen consisted of peripheral blood mononuclear cells (PBMCs), obtained at new diagnosis, from a patient treated with antithyroid drugs. The CDR3 sequence: CASSPGTSGSPSSYEQYF. The DNA for the CDR3 is TGTGCCAGCTCACCAGGGACTAGCGGGAGTCCAAGCTCCTACGAGCAGTACTTC.